Below, 25 T cell receptor beta chains from the same sample are listed, as sequenced in a study of T cells after somatic rescue of genetic block. Only in-frame clones appear in the TCRdb table, and some are missing; sequencing was by immunoSEQ multiplex PCR. The repertoire consists of 70,000 or so clones, with 92% occurring once and the leading ten covering 2.9%. Source material: peripheral blood mononuclear cells (PBMCs). The receptors shown here come from a man aged 40-55 years.

J is TRBJ1-1 and V is TRBV28; TRBD1 matches at 8 bases. V shed 6 bases and J 4 bases; nucleotides not matched to a gene: 4. In germline, CDR1 is MDHEN, CDR2 SYDVKM. The CDR3 consists of 13 residues. CDR3 sequence (DNA): TGTGCCAGCAGGGGACAGGTTGGCACTGAAGCTTTCTTT. Protein product: CASRGQVGTEAFF.

The chain combines TRBV10-3 with TRBJ1-1; D is uncertain. CDR1 is ENHRY and CDR2 is SYGVKD in the germline V gene. V gave up 5 bases and J gave up 4 bases, with 8 bases separating them. The CDR3 sequence is 12 residues long. CDR3 amino acids: CAISSGVTEAFF. The CDR3 DNA reads TGTGCCATCAGTTCCGGGGTCACTGAAGCTTTCTTT.

The chain employs TRBV5-1 and TRBJ2-3, with TRBD2 matching over 7 bases. Germline V gene data show CDR1 as SGHRS and CDR2 as YFSETQ. The CDR3 covers 14 residues. After removal of 0 bases from V and 4 bases from J, the junction contained 2 bases not matched to a gene. DNA for the CDR3: TGCGCCAGCAGCTTGGAACGGGGGGCAGATACGCAGTATTTT. Translated, it gives CASSLERGADTQYF.

V is TRBV2 and J is TRBJ1-4, with 9 bases lining up with TRBD1. The CDR3 spans 14 residues. Germline V lookup: CDR1 SNHLY, CDR2 FYNNEI. J gave up 6 bases and V 5 bases, and 4 bases lay outside the gene matches. The CDR3 protein is CASSRTGDDEKLFF. In DNA form, the CDR3 reads TGTGCCAGCAGTCGGACAGGGGATGATGAAAAACTGTTTTTT.

This rearrangement joins TRBV10-3 to TRBJ2-2; D unclear. The germline V gene encodes CDR1 ENHRY and CDR2 SYGVKD. There are 14 residues in the CDR3. V was shortened by 0 bases and J by 2 bases, with 4 bases between the two germline ends. CDR3: CAISESYNTGELFF. The CDR3 DNA reads TGTGCCATCAGTGAGTCGTACAACACCGGGGAGCTGTTTTTT.

The V and J genes are TRBV20-1 and TRBJ2-3; the D is unclear. V lost 1 base and J lost 11, with 10 bases in between. This CDR3 region has 11 residues. Germline V gene lookup returns CDR1 DFQATT and CDR2 SNEGSKA (reference sequence). CDR3 coding DNA: TGCAGTGCTAGAGGAAAGGCTAGGCAGTATTTT. Protein sequence: CSARGKARQYF.

The gene calls are TRBV2 and TRBJ2-3; no definite D call. The germline gives CDR1 SNHLY, CDR2 FYNNEI. The ends were cut back, 1 base at V and 0 bases at J, with 5 bases in the middle. This CDR3 comprises 14 residues. Here the CDR3 reads CASSEVGSTDTQYF. In DNA, the CDR3 is TGTGCCAGCAGTGAAGTCGGCAGCACAGATACGCAGTATTTT.

V is TRBV25-1 and J is TRBJ2-5, with 7 bases lining up with TRBD2. Germline V gene sequence: CDR1 MGHDK, CDR2 SYGVNS. The CDR3 contains 17 residues. Trimming cost V 3 bases and J 4 bases; bases outside gene matches: 14. CDR3 coding DNA: TGTGCCAGCAGTGACCCCCTCCGTGGCGGGAGAGGAGAGACCCAGTACTTC. This codes for CASSDPLRGGRGETQYF.

The count of this clone is one. V usage is TRBV6-5 and J usage is TRBJ1-3; D is undetermined. Germline CDR1 is MNHEY and CDR2 is SVGAGI. V gave up 0 bases and J gave up 2 bases, with 8 bases separating them. The CDR3 has 15 amino acids. The CDR3 bases are TGTGCCAGCAGTTACTCTAGAGGGCCTGGAAACACCATATATTTT. Translated: CASSYSRGPGNTIYF.

The V and J genes are TRBV6-4 and TRBJ2-6; D unclear. Germline V lookup: CDR1 MRHNA, CDR2 SNTAGT. This CDR3 has 16 amino acids. V lost 0 bases, J lost 0 bases, and 6 bases lay in between. The CDR3 here is CASSDSQNSGANVLTF. For the CDR3, the DNA is TGTGCCAGCAGTGACTCACAAAACTCTGGGGCCAACGTCCTGACTTTC.

The genes are TRBV2 and TRBJ2-7; TRBD1 might be the D (5 bases). Germline V gene lookup returns CDR1 SNHLY and CDR2 FYNNEI. The CDR3 consists of 11 residues. The CDR3: CASSLERTGLV. The CDR3 DNA reads TGTGCCAGCAGTTTAGAACGAACAGGATTAGTA.

This clone was detected once. The rearrangement joins TRBV15 to TRBJ1-5; a weak D match, TRBD1 (5 bases). The CDR3 loop spans 14 amino acids. Germline-derived CDR1 and CDR2 are LNHNV and YYDKDF (reference sequence). Trimming removed 6 bases at V and 9 bases at J, with 18 bases between. In DNA, the CDR3 is TGTGCCACCAGAATCGAACAGGCAGTGGGGCCCCAGCATTTT. Its protein product is CATRIEQAVGPQHF.

This clone was observed once. The chain uses TRBV7-9 and TRBJ2-7; no reliable D call. From germline, CDR1 is SEHNR and CDR2 FQNEAQ (reference sequence). The CDR3 sequence is 12 residues long. The V gene lost 2 bases and the J gene lost 6 bases, with 8 bases spanning the gap. As DNA, the CDR3 is TGTGCCAGCAGCTTATCGCCGGGCGAGCAGTACTTC. Residues: CASSLSPGEQYF.

The chain uses TRBV7-2 and TRBJ2-7, with D unresolved. Per germline, CDR1 SGHTA and CDR2 FQGNSA. This CDR3 is 13 amino acids long. Trimming left V 2 bases short and J 6 bases short, with 11 bases between. In nucleotides, the CDR3 is TGTGCCAGCAGCTTACAACAGAGTCTCGAGCAGTACTTC. Its translation: CASSLQQSLEQYF.

The chain combines TRBV4-1 with TRBJ1-5, with 7 bases matching TRBD1. Germline V lookup: CDR1 MGHRA, CDR2 YSYEKL. This CDR3 contains 17 residues. The J segment lost 5 bases and the V segment lost 1 base, leaving 11 bases of the junction unmatched. In nucleotides, the CDR3 is TGCGCCAGCAGCCAAGGCGGCAGGGGGAGTTTGTATCAGCCCCAGCATTTT. Translated, it gives CASSQGGRGSLYQPQHF.

This CDR3 is CASSGRDFSYNEQFF. The CDR3 DNA reads as TGTGCCAGCAGCGGGAGGGATTTCTCCTACAATGAGCAGTTCTTC. V and J are TRBV11-2 and TRBJ2-1; TRBD2 matches at 7 bases. CDR1 is SGHAT, CDR2 FQNNGV, per germline. This CDR3 contains 15 residues. V lost 5 bases, J lost 0 bases, and 4 bases stayed unmatched.

V is TRBV30 and J is TRBJ2-7; 7 nucleotides line up with TRBD1. This CDR3 spans 13 amino acids. Germline V lookup: CDR1 GTSNPN, CDR2 SVGIG (reference sequence). V lost 0 bases, J lost 2 bases, and 1 base stayed unmatched. DNA for the CDR3: TGTGCCTGGAGTGTACAGGGGACCTACGAGCAGTACTTC. Its protein product is CAWSVQGTYEQYF. The full variable domain, rest sourced from reference TRBV30 and TRBJ2-7, is SQTIHQWPATLVQPVGSPLSLECTVEGTSNPNLYWYRQAAGRGLQLLFYSVGIGQISSEVPQNLSASRPQDRQFILSSKKLLLSDSGFYLCAWSVQGTYEQYFGPGTRLTVT.

The chain has TRBV7-2 and TRBJ2-7; possible D gene TRBD1, 5 bases. Germline V gives CDR1 SGHTA, CDR2 FQGNSA. The CDR3 has 14 residues. The ends were cut back, 5 bases at V and 2 bases at J, with 13 bases in the middle. The CDR3 sequence is CASSPSQATYEQYF. The CDR3 DNA reads as TGTGCCAGCAGCCCCTCACAGGCTACCTACGAGCAGTACTTC.

This chain connects TRBV28 to TRBJ2-7; D uncertain. The V end was cut by 10 bases, the J end by 0 bases, with 7 bases between. The CDR3 runs 11 residues. CDR1 and CDR2 (germline): MDHEN, SYDVKM. CDR3 amino acids: CAICSSYEQYF. CDR3 nucleotide sequence: TGTGCCATCTGCAGCTCCTACGAGCAGTACTTC.

This rearrangement joins TRBV7-2 to TRBJ2-7; 11 positions match TRBD1. V shed 4 bases, J shed 3 bases, and the junction held 5 bases outside the gene matches. Germline CDR1 reads SGHTA; CDR2 reads FQGNSA. The CDR3 consists of 15 residues. Here the CDR3 DNA reads TGTGCCAGCAGCTCGGGACAGGGGGTTTTCTACGAGCAGTACTTC. It is translated as CASSSGQGVFYEQYF. Based on the CDR3 plus reference TRBV7-2 and TRBJ2-7, the full variable domain is GAGVSQSPSNKVTEKGKDVELRCDPISGHTALYWYRQSLGQGLEFLIYFQGNSAPDKSGLPSDRFSAERTGGSVSTLTIQRTQQEDSAVYLCASSSGQGVFYEQYFGPGTRLTVT.

The chain carries TRBV2 and TRBJ2-1; D ambiguous. The CDR3 loop spans 14 amino acids. Germline CDR1 reads SNHLY; CDR2 reads FYNNEI. Trimming took off 6 bases at V and 8 bases at J, with 17 bases between the two ends. This CDR3 reads CASRVASQSDEQFF. The CDR3 bases are TGTGCCAGCAGAGTGGCTTCCCAGTCAGATGAGCAGTTCTTC.

The chain recombines TRBV18 with TRBJ2-3, with a tentative D call TRBD2 (6 bases). Between the trimmed V and J ends, which lost 6 bases and 1 base, there was a span of 17 bases. The CDR3 sequence is 16 residues long. Germline values: CDR1 KGHSH, CDR2 LQKENI. CDR3 nucleotide sequence: TGTGCCAGCTCCCCGTTTCCCGGGGGAGGCACAGATACGCAGTATTTT. It translates to CASSPFPGGGTDTQYF.

This rearrangement joins TRBV13 to TRBJ1-2; a weak D match, TRBD1 (5 bases). The CDR3 is 16 amino acids. Trimming took 1 base from V and 0 from J, leaving 12 bases between them. CDR1 PRHDT and CDR2 FYEKMQ come from the germline V gene (reference sequence). The CDR3 nucleotides read TGTGCCAGCAGCTTAGTTTCGCGGGGACCTAACTATGGCTACACCTTC. Translation: CASSLVSRGPNYGYTF.

The chain carries TRBV15 and TRBJ2-3; a possible D gene is TRBD2 (6 bases). Trimming took off 5 bases at V and 12 bases at J, with 15 bases between the two ends. Germline V lookup: CDR1 LNHNV, CDR2 YYDKDF (reference sequence). CDR3 size: 12 residues. The CDR3 sequence: CATSDPGTSQYF. CDR3 DNA: TGTGCCACCAGCGATCCCGGGACTTCTCAGTATTTT.

This clone was observed once. The V gene is TRBV7-2, the J gene TRBJ2-1; 7 bases agree with TRBD2. The V segment lost 3 bases and the J segment 4 bases; nucleotides outside the gene matches: 9. Germline V lookup: CDR1 SGHTA, CDR2 FQGNSA. The CDR3 spans 16 residues. In DNA form, the CDR3 reads TGTGCCAGCAGCTTTACAAGGGGAGGGGTATACAATGAGCAGTTCTTC. Translated, it gives CASSFTRGGVYNEQFF.